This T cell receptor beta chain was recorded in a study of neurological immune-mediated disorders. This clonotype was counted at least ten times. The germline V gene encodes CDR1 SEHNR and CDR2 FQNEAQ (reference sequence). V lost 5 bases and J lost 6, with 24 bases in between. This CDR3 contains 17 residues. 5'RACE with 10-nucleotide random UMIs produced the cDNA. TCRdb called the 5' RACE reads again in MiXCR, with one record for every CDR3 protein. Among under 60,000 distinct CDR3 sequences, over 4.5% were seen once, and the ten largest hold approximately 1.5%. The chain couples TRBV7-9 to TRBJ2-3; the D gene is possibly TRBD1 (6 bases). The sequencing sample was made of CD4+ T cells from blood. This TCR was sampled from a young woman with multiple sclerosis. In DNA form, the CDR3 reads TGTGCCAGCAGCATAATGCCTTTTACAGGGCCCCCCGATACGCAGTATTTT. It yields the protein CASSIMPFTGPPDTQYF.